These T cell receptor beta chains were read from a single sample in a study of T cell repertoires in cytomegalovirus infection. TCRdb passed the reads through MiXCR, listing each CDR3 protein once. The top ten hold roughly 50% of the sample, which has 270,000 or so distinct CDR3 sequences, about 18% seen once. The sample consisted of CD8+ T cells from PBMCs. The source is a human donor in good health (CMV status not recorded). Some clones in this sample may be carry-over from other donors' samples. Both conserved end residues are part of each CDR3. The D gene is left open where the match is weak. Clone size is not always given. Where it is, it says once, few, many or a class for expanded clones.

-,11,TRBV6-2/TRBV6-3,TRBJ1-1,-,CASSYLGEAFF,TGTGCCAGCAGTTACTTGGGAGAGGCTTTCTTT
-,16,TRBV27,TRBJ2-5,TRBD1,CASSSDRGLWQETQYF,TGTGCCAGCAGCTCGGACAGGGGGCTTTGGCAAGAGACCCAGTACTTC
many,15,TRBV20-1,TRBJ2-5,-,CSARNLDWRKETQYF,TGCAGTGCTAGAAATTTGGACTGGAGAAAAGAGACCCAGTACTTC
many,18,TRBV7-6,TRBJ1-3,-,CASSLGVDSGTSGNTIYF,TGTGCCAGCAGCTTAGGGGTAGACAGCGGAACCTCTGGAAACACCATATATTTT
many,15,TRBV27,TRBJ1-5,TRBD1,CASGWDRVVGQPQHF,TGTGCCAGCGGATGGGACAGGGTCGTCGGTCAGCCCCAGCATTTT
few,12,TRBV11-2,TRBJ1-2,-,CASSLQTDGYTF,TGTGCCAGCAGCTTACAGACGGATGGCTACACCTTC
many,15,TRBV7-9,TRBJ2-4,TRBD2,CASSSPWEGLNIQYF,TGTGCCAGCAGCTCCCCTTGGGAGGGGCTAAACATTCAGTACTTC
-,11,TRBV25-1,TRBJ1-1,-,CATKRNTEAFF,TGTGCCACCAAAAGGAACACTGAAGCTTTCTTT
few,15,TRBV10-3,TRBJ2-7,TRBD2,CAISGRLAGVYEQYF,TGTGCCATCAGCGGTAGACTAGCGGGGGTGTACGAGCAGTACTTC
many,15,TRBV9,TRBJ2-3,-,CASSVEGGYPDTQYF,TGTGCCAGCAGCGTAGAAGGCGGTTACCCAGATACGCAGTATTTT
few,14,TRBV2,TRBJ2-3,-,CASVTGGFTDTQYF,TGTGCCAGCGTAACTGGGGGATTCACAGATACGCAGTATTTT
-,16,TRBV5-1,TRBJ2-2,TRBD1,CASSLGQGAYTGELFF,TGCGCCAGCAGCTTGGGACAGGGGGCCTACACCGGGGAGCTGTTTTTT
few,13,TRBV20-1,TRBJ1-1,-,CSARDGRNTEAFF,TGCAGTGCTAGGGACGGACGGAACACTGAAGCTTTCTTT
few,15,TRBV7-9,TRBJ2-5,-,CASSSLGLDRGTQYF,TGTGCCAGCAGCTCCCTGGGCCTGGATCGAGGGACCCAGTACTTC
few,15,TRBV5-5,TRBJ1-1,-,CASSHRTVMNTEAFF,TGTGCCAGCAGCCATAGAACAGTGATGAACACTGAAGCTTTCTTT
-,16,TRBV11-2,TRBJ1-1,TRBD1,CASSPWSRDRVSEAFF,TGTGCCAGCAGCCCCTGGTCCCGGGACAGGGTATCTGAAGCTTTCTTT
-,15,TRBV28,TRBJ1-5,-,CASSQRGYSNQPQHF,TGTGCCAGCAGTCAAAGGGGCTATAGCAATCAGCCCCAGCATTTT
-,14,TRBV2,TRBJ2-2,-,CASSEATFPGELFF,TGTGCCAGCAGTGAAGCCACCTTCCCCGGGGAGCTGTTTTTT
few,15,TRBV10-3,TRBJ2-5,-,CAASFGGGLLETQYF,TGTGCCGCGTCCTTTGGAGGGGGCCTCCTAGAGACCCAGTACTTC
many,16,TRBV20-1,TRBJ1-5,-,CSARDESQGTNQPQHF,TGCAGTGCTAGAGATGAGAGCCAGGGGACAAATCAGCCCCAGCATTTT
few,16,TRBV7-9,TRBJ1-6,-,CASSSGGMKLDSPLHF,TGTGCCAGCAGCTCAGGAGGCATGAAATTGGATTCACCCCTCCACTTT
few,15,TRBV28,TRBJ2-7,-,CASRGEGYSSYEQYF,TGTGCCAGCAGGGGAGAGGGGTATTCTTCCTACGAGCAGTACTTC
few,13,TRBV29-1,TRBJ2-7,-,CSFTRDAAYEQYF,TGCAGCTTTACCCGGGACGCCGCCTACGAGCAGTACTTC
few,14,TRBV19,TRBJ2-3,TRBD1,CASSIGQGKDTQYF,TGTGCCAGTAGTATTGGACAGGGGAAGGATACGCAGTATTTT
few,16,TRBV29-1,TRBJ2-1,TRBD2,CSVAGLADTLYNEQFF,TGCAGCGTCGCGGGACTAGCGGACACCTTATACAATGAGCAGTTCTTC
many,19,TRBV7-9,TRBJ1-5,-,CASSPLGGPANHSNQPQHF,TGTGCCAGCAGCCCCCTAGGGGGGCCCGCGAATCATAGCAATCAGCCCCAGCATTTT
-,14,TRBV19,TRBJ2-1,TRBD2,CASMIGGGGNEQFF,TGTGCCAGTATGATAGGCGGGGGAGGAAATGAGCAGTTCTTC
-,14,TRBV5-4,TRBJ1-2,TRBD1,CASSRRGTGAGYTF,TGTGCCAGCAGCCGGAGGGGGACAGGGGCCGGCTACACCTTC
many,15,TRBV6-5,TRBJ1-1,-,CASSYSGAPNTEAFF,TGTGCCAGCAGTTACTCGGGGGCGCCCAACACTGAAGCTTTCTTT
-,16,TRBV4-1,TRBJ1-5,-,CASSQSVVSRNQPQHF,TGCGCCAGCAGCCAATCCGTTGTCTCGCGCAATCAGCCCCAGCATTTT
few,13,TRBV29-1,TRBJ2-1,TRBD2,CSVVLAENNEQFF,TGCAGCGTTGTACTAGCGGAAAACAATGAGCAGTTCTTC
many,13,TRBV7-2,TRBJ2-1,-,CASSLVQFDEQFF,TGTGCCAGCAGCTTAGTACAGTTCGATGAGCAGTTCTTC
few,15,TRBV29-1,TRBJ2-6,-,CSVEVWSSGANVLTF,TGCAGCGTTGAAGTTTGGAGTTCTGGGGCCAACGTCCTGACTTTC
few,14,TRBV25-1,TRBJ2-7,-,CASSEVDTSYEQYF,TGTGCCAGCAGTGAAGTAGACACCTCCTACGAGCAGTACTTC
-,14,TRBV12-3/TRBV12-4,TRBJ2-1,-,CASSDGTKRDEQFF,TGTGCCAGCAGCGACGGGACAAAGAGGGATGAGCAGTTCTTC
many,13,TRBV6-1,TRBJ2-1,-,CASSEVGVDEQFF,TGTGCCAGCAGTGAAGTAGGCGTCGATGAGCAGTTCTTC
-,13,TRBV20-1,TRBJ2-7,TRBD2,CSARASGTYEQYF,TGCAGTGCTAGAGCTAGCGGCACCTACGAGCAGTACTTC
-,12,TRBV7-9,TRBJ2-1,-,CASSKLPREQFF,TGTGCCAGCAGCAAGCTCCCCCGGGAGCAGTTCTTC
-,11,TRBV29-1,TRBJ2-7,-,CSVQGGYEQYF,TGCAGCGTTCAGGGGGGCTACGAGCAGTACTTC
-,15,TRBV7-9,TRBJ2-3,TRBD1,CASSLGQPRADTQYF,TGTGCCAGCAGCTTGGGACAGCCCCGGGCAGATACGCAGTATTTT
-,17,TRBV5-1,TRBJ2-5,TRBD2,CASSLDPVSGDQETQYF,TGCGCCAGCAGCTTGGACCCAGTAAGCGGGGACCAAGAGACCCAGTACTTC
few,14,TRBV7-2,TRBJ1-2,-,CASSLVTWDYGYTF,TGTGCCAGCAGCTTAGTTACGTGGGACTATGGCTACACCTTC
few,14,TRBV29-1,TRBJ2-2,-,CSVEDPGENGELFF,TGCAGCGTTGAAGACCCCGGGGAAAACGGGGAGCTGTTTTTT
many,15,TRBV4-1,TRBJ2-3,TRBD2,CASSQDRAGTDTQYF,TGCGCCAGCAGCCAAGATAGAGCGGGGACAGATACGCAGTATTTT
many,15,TRBV6-2/TRBV6-3,TRBJ1-6,TRBD1,CASSYGGQGGSPLHF,TGTGCCAGCAGTTACGGTGGACAGGGAGGGTCACCCCTCCACTTT
many,12,TRBV7-8,TRBJ1-6,-,CASSFPNSPLHF,TGTGCCAGCAGCTTCCCCAATTCACCCCTCCACTTT
-,11,TRBV12-5,TRBJ1-5,-,CASGFSQPQHF,TGTGCTAGTGGTTTTAGTCAGCCCCAGCATTTT
-,14,TRBV6-5,TRBJ2-7,TRBD2,CASPRGTSTYEQYF,TGTGCCAGCCCCAGAGGGACTAGTACCTACGAGCAGTACTTC
many,14,TRBV4-1,TRBJ2-2,-,CASSLVNGAGELFF,TGCGCCAGCAGCCTTGTTAATGGAGCCGGGGAGCTGTTTTTT
many,10,TRBV7-2,TRBJ2-1,-,CASSSGEQFF,TGTGCCTCCTCGTCGGGTGAGCAGTTCTTC
-,13,TRBV4-1,TRBJ1-4,-,CASSPRLTEKLFF,TGCGCCAGCAGCCCTCGACTCACTGAAAAACTGTTTTTT
few,18,TRBV5-5,TRBJ2-1,-,CASSWPTAGFLPTNEQFF,TGTGCCAGCAGCTGGCCCACTGCGGGGTTCCTCCCTACCAATGAGCAGTTCTTC
-,17,TRBV6-5,TRBJ1-2,-,CASSYTSRDAKNYGYTF,TGTGCCAGCAGTTACACGAGCCGGGACGCCAAAAACTATGGCTACACCTTC
-,15,TRBV28,TRBJ1-5,-,CASSFQAGEGQPQHF,TGTGCCAGCAGTTTTCAGGCAGGTGAAGGTCAGCCCCAGCATTTT
few,15,TRBV7-6,TRBJ2-5,-,CASSLVGKHQETQYF,TGTGCCAGCAGCTTAGTAGGCAAGCACCAAGAGACCCAGTACTTC